The source of this T cell receptor (beta chain) is a study of cytomegalovirus exposure and HLA in healthy donors. Regarding the study as a whole: Rarity held for most TCR sequences, but there were some public TCRs that occurred in many donors.

Healthy donors of bone marrow made up the group. Worth noting for this clone: The antigen is not known.

PCR employed 60 Vbeta and 13 Jbeta primers. Assay used: immunoSEQ multiplex PCR; TCRdb lists only in-frame clones, some missing. Of approximately 35,000 clones in the sample, 55% to 80% were seen once. Per the germline V gene, CDR1 is SEHNR and CDR2 is FQNEAQ (reference sequence). Trimming at V came to 3 bases and at J to 7 bases, leaving 4 bases not matched to a gene. CDR3 size: 14 residues. The sequenced sample was PBMCs. The sequence came from a man aged 35 to 55 in good health and CMV-seropositive. This rearrangement joins TRBV7-9 to TRBJ1-4; 8 bases agree with TRBD1. CDR3 region: CASSFRGRGEKLFF. In DNA, the CDR3 is TGTGCCAGCAGCTTCAGGGGGCGAGGTGAAAAACTGTTTTTT.